Listed here are 26 T cell receptor beta chains from one sample, sequenced in a study of post-analysis software for immune sequencing data. The TCR beta cDNA libraries contained unique molecular identifiers. TCRdb re-called the PCR reads through MiXCR, storing one row per CDR3 protein. The top ten hold about 1.8% of the sample, which has roughly 600,000 distinct CDR3 sequences, 44% seen once. Findings and caveats of the study: Five TRBV segments were significantly more frequent in patients than in controls. TRBV5-6, TRBV5-1 and TRBV20-1 were among these segments.

Their target antigens are unknown. Sequencing was carried out using blood. The source of these receptors is a girl between 10 and 17 years old with multiple sclerosis.

The chain has TRBV9 and TRBJ2-4, with D perhaps matching TRBD1 (6 bases). Germline V gene sequence: CDR1 SGDLS, CDR2 YYNGEE. V lost 3 bases, J lost 1 base, and 17 bases lay in between. The CDR3 loop spans 17 amino acids. The CDR3 reads CASSAPMAGAAKNIQYF. DNA for the CDR3: TGTGCCAGCAGCGCCCCGATGGCAGGGGCTGCCAAAAACATTCAGTACTTC.

The J gene is TRBJ2-7, the V gene TRBV29-1; D uncertain. Germline V gene data show CDR1 as SQVTM and CDR2 as ANQGSEA. V lost 5 bases and J lost 0, with 14 bases in between. CDR3 length: 14 residues. CDR3 loop: CSVPRGRNSYEQYF. The CDR3 DNA is TGCAGCGTTCCTAGAGGCCGGAACTCCTACGAGCAGTACTTC.

This clonotype was counted between two and nine times. The V call is TRBV6-5, the J call TRBJ2-7; D may be TRBD1 or TRBD2 (5 bases each). CDR1 MNHEY and CDR2 SVGAGI come from the germline V gene. The V end lost 6 bases, the J end lost 4 bases, and 16 bases lay between the germline ends. This CDR3 has 14 amino acids. DNA for the CDR3: TGTGCCAGCAGCTACGGTTGGGGGTCATACGAGCAGTACTTC. Translation: CASSYGWGSYEQYF.

The chain recombines TRBV7-9 with TRBJ1-1; D may be TRBD1 (6 bases). V was shortened by 1 base and J by 4 bases, with 13 bases between the two germline ends. Germline V CDR1 and CDR2: SEHNR, FQNEAQ (reference sequence). The CDR3 is 15 residues long. The CDR3 reads CASSLVDRRTTEAFF. DNA of the CDR3: TGTGCCAGCAGCTTAGTCGACAGGAGGACCACTGAAGCTTTCTTT.

The chain couples TRBV10-3 to TRBJ1-2; possible D gene TRBD1, 6 bases. Trimming pared 4 bases from V and 6 bases from J, leaving 12 bases between. Germline V gene sequence: CDR1 ENHRY, CDR2 SYGVKD. The CDR3 covers 13 residues. This CDR3 is CAISVHRVDGYTF. As DNA, the CDR3 is TGTGCCATCAGTGTTCACAGGGTAGATGGCTACACCTTC.

This clonotype was found a few times. J is TRBJ2-3 and V is TRBV7-9; 10 positions agree with TRBD2. J gave up 1 base and V 5 bases, and 9 bases lay outside the gene matches. This CDR3 is built from 17 residues. Germline CDR1 SEHNR, CDR2 FQNEAQ (reference sequence). This chain's CDR3 is CASSVLKGTSGTDTQYF. In DNA form, the CDR3 reads TGTGCCAGCAGCGTTCTAAAAGGGACTAGCGGCACAGATACGCAGTATTTT.

V usage is TRBV5-5 and J usage is TRBJ1-6; a possible D gene is TRBD1 (5 bases). CDR3 length: 17 amino acids. The V end lost 0 bases, the J end lost 3 bases, and 13 bases lay between the germline ends. CDR1 is SGHKS, CDR2 YYEKEE, per germline (reference sequence). In DNA, the CDR3 is TGTGCCAGCAGCTTGGCCGGCAGGGTTCTCTATAATTCACCCCTCCACTTT. Protein sequence: CASSLAGRVLYNSPLHF.

The chain uses TRBV6-1 and TRBJ2-1; the match to TRBD1 covers 8 bases. After removal of 6 bases from V and 5 bases from J, the junction contained 15 bases not matched to a gene. Germline V gene data show CDR1 as MNHNS and CDR2 as SASEGT. The CDR3 spans 17 residues. CDR3 loop: CASRSAGGGYVNNEQFF. CDR3 nucleotides: TGTGCCAGCAGGAGCGCAGGGGGCGGGTATGTTAACAATGAGCAGTTCTTC.

The V and J genes are TRBV20-1 and TRBJ1-6; 8 bases fit TRBD1. J lost 6 bases, V lost 6 bases, and 7 bases had no gene match. CDR1 and CDR2 (germline): DFQATT, SNEGSKA (reference sequence). The CDR3 extends over 14 amino acids. The CDR3, as DNA: TGCAGTGCGCATAAACAGGGGGGTAATTCACCCCTCCACTTT. This codes for CSAHKQGGNSPLHF.

The chain combines TRBV21-1 with TRBJ2-3; the table gives TRBD1 as D, unverified against the DNA. TRBV21-1 is deemed a pseudogene. The CDR3 runs to 18 residues. The CDR3 DNA reads as TGTGCCAGCAGCAAAGCGCTAGATGATCGAGGGGGCACAGATACGCAGTATTTT. This encodes CASSKALDDRGGTDTQYF.

J is TRBJ2-3 and V is TRBV5-1; D is uncertain. Germline V gives CDR1 SGHRS, CDR2 YFSETQ. This CDR3 is built from 12 residues. Trimming cost V 6 bases and J 4 bases, with 9 bases left between them. CDR3 sequence: CASTRSADTQYF. The DNA of the CDR3 is TGCGCCAGCACTCGGTCGGCAGATACGCAGTATTTT.

This clonotype was recorded only once. The chain couples TRBV11-3 to TRBJ2-1; the match to TRBD2 covers 9 bases. There are 15 residues in the CDR3. The V segment lost 1 base and the J segment 5 bases; nucleotides outside the gene matches: 3. CDR1 and CDR2 from the germline V gene are SGHNT and YENEEA. CDR3 residues: CASSLGLAVDNEQFF. As DNA, the CDR3 is TGTGCCAGCAGCTTAGGACTAGCGGTGGACAATGAGCAGTTCTTC.

V gene TRBV10-3 combines with J gene TRBJ2-3, with TRBD2 matching 9 bases. The CDR3 is 14 amino acids. The germline CDR1 and CDR2 sequences are ENHRY and SYGVKD. Germline trimming cut 11 bases from V and 4 bases from J; bases unmatched to any gene: 10. The CDR3 here is CAGRAAGGPDTQYF. The DNA for the CDR3 is TGTGCCGGCCGAGCGGCGGGAGGGCCAGATACGCAGTATTTT.

Worth noting for this clonotype: The conserved closing phenylalanine or tryptophan is absent in this CDR3, likely reflecting a read error. The chain links TRBV2 to TRBJ2-3; D call uncertain. The CDR3 runs to 13 residues. Trimming removed 6 bases from V and 2 bases from J, with 9 bases in between. Germline assignment: CDR1 SNHLY and CDR2 FYNNEI. The CDR3 here is CASRESFTDTQYV. As DNA, the CDR3 is TGTGCCAGCAGAGAAAGTTTCACAGATACGCAGTATGTT.

The chain's CDR3 is CASSSTGSLSNQPQHF. The CDR3 nucleotides are TGTGCCAGCAGCTCGACAGGGTCCCTAAGCAATCAGCCCCAGCATTTT. The rearrangement joins TRBV7-9 to TRBJ1-5; 7 bases fit TRBD1. Germline assignment: CDR1 SEHNR and CDR2 FQNEAQ (reference sequence). Trimming at V came to 4 bases and at J to 1 base, leaving 7 bases not matched to a gene. The CDR3 is 16 residues long.

This clonotype was detected only a few times. The V and J genes are TRBV29-1 and TRBJ2-3; 8 nucleotides agree with TRBD2. CDR1 and CDR2 (germline): SQVTM, ANQGSEA. After removal of 6 bases from V and 4 bases from J, the junction contained 9 bases not matched to a gene. This CDR3 has 14 amino acids. The CDR3 DNA follows: TGCAGCGTCATACTCGGGGGGGCCTCAGATACGCAGTATTTT. It yields the protein CSVILGGASDTQYF.

This chain's CDR3 is CATRPLGTGAENEQFF. Written as DNA, the CDR3 is TGTGCCACGAGACCCCTGGGGACAGGGGCTGAGAATGAGCAGTTCTTC. The rearrangement uses TRBV27 and TRBJ2-1; 10 nucleotides match TRBD1. The junction had 16 bases not matched to a gene; V was cut back by 10 bases and J by 7 bases. In germline, CDR1 is MNHEY, CDR2 SMNVEV (reference sequence). The CDR3 extends over 16 amino acids.

The chain links TRBV20-1 to TRBJ2-7, with TRBD1 identical over 9 bases. The germline CDR1 and CDR2 sequences are DFQATT and SNEGSKA (reference sequence). V gave up 0 bases and J gave up 2 bases; unmatched junction bases: 11. This CDR3 is built from 17 residues. The CDR3: CSARDIGTGPYPYEQYF. DNA of the CDR3: TGCAGTGCTAGAGATATTGGGACAGGGCCTTACCCCTACGAGCAGTACTTC.

The rearrangement joins TRBV4-1 to TRBJ2-1; D remains unclear. V was clipped by 1 base and J by 7 bases, with 11 bases between them. The length of the CDR3 is 14 residues. Germline assignment: CDR1 MGHRA and CDR2 YSYEKL. CDR3 residues: CASSQGLLGNEQFF. DNA for the CDR3: TGCGCCAGCAGCCAAGGATTGTTGGGGAATGAGCAGTTCTTC.

This CDR3 reads CASSVTTTDTQYF. For the CDR3, the DNA is TGTGCCAGCAGTGTAACTACCACAGATACGCAGTATTTT. V gene TRBV2 combines with J gene TRBJ2-3; unclear D gene. This CDR3 is built from 13 residues. The V gene's germline CDR1 is SNHLY and CDR2 FYNNEI. Between the trimmed V and J ends, which lost 4 bases and 2 bases, there was a span of 7 bases.

This clonotype appeared a few times. This chain connects TRBV6-1 to TRBJ2-1; 10 positions match TRBD1. CDR1 is MNHNS and CDR2 is SASEGT in the germline V gene. The CDR3 runs to 15 residues. The V segment lost 3 bases and the J segment 5 bases; nucleotides outside the gene matches: 4. This chain's CDR3 is CASSDPTGGHNEQFF. Here the CDR3 DNA reads TGTGCCAGCAGTGACCCGACAGGGGGCCACAATGAGCAGTTCTTC.

This clonotype occurred once. The chain joins TRBV2 to TRBJ1-5; TRBD1 aligns across 11 bases. The J segment lost 6 bases and the V segment lost 6 bases, leaving 4 bases of the junction unmatched. From germline, CDR1 is SNHLY and CDR2 FYNNEI. The CDR3 runs to 14 residues. The CDR3 DNA reads as TGTGCCAGCAGCGTTGGACAGGGGGCTCAGCCCCAGCATTTT. Translated: CASSVGQGAQPQHF. Variable domain in full (rest from reference TRBV2 and TRBJ1-5): EPEVTQTPSHQVTQMGQEVILRCVPISNHLYFYWYRQILGQKVEFLVSFYNNEISEKSEIFDDQFSVERPDGSNFTLKIRSTKLEDSAMYFCASSVGQGAQPQHFGDGTRLSIL.

The chain is built from TRBV3-1 and TRBJ2-5; the match to TRBD1 covers 9 bases. The J call may not be correct, given that the DNA end is closer to TRBJ2-7. Germline values: CDR1 LGHDT, CDR2 YNNKEL (reference sequence). The CDR3 totals 16 residues. CDR3 sequence: CASSQTGTGRKGEQYF. CDR3 coding DNA: TGTGCCAGCAGCCAAACCGGGACAGGGAGGAAGGGCGAGCAGTACTTC.

V usage is TRBV27 and J usage is TRBJ2-1; 7 nucleotides align to TRBD1. V shed 5 bases, J shed 10 bases, and the junction held 14 bases outside the gene matches. From germline, CDR1 is MNHEY and CDR2 SMNVEV (reference sequence). The CDR3 is made up of 15 amino acids. The DNA of the CDR3 is TGTGCCAGCAGTCTGGGGACGGATGCGACAGGGGAGCAGTTCTTC. This translates into CASSLGTDATGEQFF.

This clonotype was found a few times. The V call is TRBV2, the J call TRBJ1-2; D remains ambiguous. The CDR3 contains 14 residues. The ends were cut back, 5 bases at V and 6 bases at J, with 16 bases in the middle. The germline CDR1 and CDR2 sequences are SNHLY and FYNNEI. CDR3 sequence: CASSRNGRSNGYTF. The DNA of the CDR3 is TGTGCCAGCAGTCGCAATGGACGGAGTAATGGCTACACCTTC.

This chain connects TRBV6-1 to TRBJ2-5; D not resolved. The CDR3 is 13 residues long. CDR1 is MNHNS, CDR2 SASEGT, per germline. With 0 bases removed from V and 2 bases from J, the gap between germline ends came to 4 bases. This CDR3 is CASSEAPQETQYF. CDR3 DNA: TGTGCCAGCAGTGAAGCGCCGCAAGAGACCCAGTACTTC.